A single sample is the source of the 21 T cell receptor beta chains below, sequenced in a study of T cell clones after liver transplantation. Sequencing used immunoSEQ multiplex PCR; TCRdb keeps in-frame clones, though not all of them. The repertoire holds tens of thousands of clones, roughly 83% seen once, with about 2.8% in the top ten. Sequencing was performed on CD4+ T cells from blood, taken at the 22-month timepoint. The source of these receptors is a human patient who received a liver transplant. A share of the T cells may be of graft donor origin.

CDR3 coding DNA: TGTGCTAGTGGCCGGGGGACAGGGGAAGAGACCCAGTACTTC. Its protein is CASGRGTGEETQYF. The chain joins TRBV12-5 to TRBJ2-5; 10 bases line up with TRBD1. Per the germline V gene, CDR1 is LGHNT and CDR2 is FRNRAP. With 6 bases clipped from V and 3 bases from J, the junction kept 4 bases outside the gene matches. The CDR3 consists of 14 residues.

The V gene is TRBV9, the J gene TRBJ2-3; D possibly matches TRBD1 or TRBD2 (5 bases each). This CDR3 has 14 amino acids. V was clipped by 4 bases and J by 8 bases, with 17 bases between them. CDR1 and CDR2 (germline): SGDLS, YYNGEE. The CDR3 region has the DNA TGTGCCAGCAGCCCCCGAAGTGGGGGTCTTACGCAGTATTTT. It codes for CASSPRSGGLTQYF.

The rearrangement joins TRBV7-2 to TRBJ2-7; D is perhaps TRBD1 (9 bases). The CDR3 contains 13 residues. Germline V CDR1 and CDR2: SGHTA, FQGNSA. Trimming removed 10 bases at V and 2 bases at J, with 15 bases between. DNA for the CDR3: TGTGCCACGGGAGGGACAGGGCCCTACGAGCAGTACTTC. Translating it yields CATGGTGPYEQYF.

This clone was counted a single time. The gene calls are TRBV7-3 and TRBJ2-3; 9 positions agree with TRBD2. The CDR3 contains 17 residues. With 1 base clipped from V and 2 bases from J, the junction kept 7 bases outside the gene matches. Germline assignment: CDR1 SGHTA and CDR2 FQGTGA. As DNA, the CDR3 is TGTGCCAGCAGCTTAATGGGTCTAGCGGGATCCACAGATACGCAGTATTTT. Amino acids: CASSLMGLAGSTDTQYF.

In regard to this clone: The same CDR3 can be traced to other DNA sequences in this sample. The V and J genes are TRBV7-6 and TRBJ2-3; 7 bases map to TRBD2. With 5 bases clipped from V and 4 bases from J, the junction kept 9 bases outside the gene matches. Germline-derived CDR1 and CDR2 are SGHVS and FNYEAQ. This CDR3 is 15 amino acids long. The CDR3 DNA sequence: TGTGCCAGCAGCCAAGGACTGGGGGGGGCAGATACGCAGTATTTT. This encodes CASSQGLGGADTQYF.

The rearrangement uses TRBV5-8 and TRBJ1-5; 7 bases align to TRBD1. CDR3 size: 15 residues. After removal of 4 bases from V and 7 bases from J, the junction contained 11 bases not matched to a gene. Germline values: CDR1 SGHTS, CDR2 YDEGEE. The CDR3 DNA sequence: TGTGCCAGCAGCAGCCGGACAGGACAAGGGCAGCCCCAGCATTTT. This sequence encodes CASSSRTGQGQPQHF.

The genes are TRBV4-3 and TRBJ2-7; no clear D. This CDR3 has 13 residues. CDR1 LGHNA and CDR2 YSLEER come from the germline V gene. Trimming took 0 bases from V and 4 from J, leaving 7 bases between them. The CDR3 is CASSQERGYEQYF. For the CDR3, the DNA is TGCGCCAGCAGCCAAGAACGCGGATACGAGCAGTACTTC.

This chain connects TRBV19 to TRBJ2-3; D might be TRBD1 or TRBD2, each matching 5 bases. Trimming shortened V by 5 bases and J by 0 bases, and 18 bases separated the two germline ends. From germline, CDR1 is LNHDA and CDR2 SQIVND (reference sequence). This CDR3 is built from 17 residues. DNA for the CDR3: TGTGCCAGTAGTTCCGGGGCTCCCCCTCCTAGCACAGATACGCAGTATTTT. It encodes CASSSGAPPPSTDTQYF.

V usage is TRBV6-1 and J usage is TRBJ1-2; maybe TRBD1 (5 bases). The germline V gene encodes CDR1 MNHNS and CDR2 SASEGT. This CDR3 is 14 amino acids long. V shed 4 bases and J shed 3 bases, with 12 bases lying between them. The chain's CDR3 is CASSVPRDDYGYTF. The CDR3, as DNA: TGTGCCAGCAGTGTACCCAGGGACGACTATGGCTACACCTTC.

This clone was found once. CDR3 DNA sequence: TGTGCCAGCAGCGGAACTAGATACGAGCAGTACTTC. The encoded protein is CASSGTRYEQYF. V usage is TRBV5-5 and J usage is TRBJ2-7, with D possibly matching TRBD2 (5 bases). The CDR3 is made up of 12 amino acids. V was clipped by 4 bases and J by 4 bases, with 9 bases between them. Germline V lookup: CDR1 SGHKS, CDR2 YYEKEE (reference sequence). Drawing the rest from reference TRBV5-5 and TRBJ2-7, the complete variable domain is DAGVTQSPTHLIKTRGQQVTLRCSPISGHKSVSWYQQVLGQGPQFIFQYYEKEERGRGNFPDRFSARQFPNYSSELNVNALLLGDSALYLCASSGTRYEQYFGPGTRLTVT.

V gene TRBV19 combines with J gene TRBJ2-3; no clear D gene. This CDR3 has 16 amino acids. Trimming took 1 base from V and 3 from J, leaving 14 bases between them. Per germline, CDR1 LNHDA and CDR2 SQIVND (reference sequence). The CDR3 here is CASSIGRTKPTDTQYF. Here the CDR3 DNA reads TGTGCCAGTAGTATAGGCAGGACCAAACCTACAGATACGCAGTATTTT.

This clone appeared once. As DNA, the CDR3 is TGTGCCAGCAGCCCGGGGGGGGCAAGTTACTATGGCTACACCTTC. Protein product: CASSPGGASYYGYTF. The chain recombines TRBV7-2 with TRBJ1-2, with D possibly matching TRBD1 (6 bases). Per germline, CDR1 SGHTA and CDR2 FQGNSA. This CDR3 is 15 amino acids long. The ends were cut back, 5 bases at V and 3 bases at J, with 16 bases in the middle.

CDR3 nucleotides: TGTGCCAGCAGCGTAGGCGGCGGGGGCGCCGGGGAGCTGTTTTTT. Translation gives CASSVGGGGAGELFF. This chain uses TRBV9 with TRBJ2-2, with D perhaps matching TRBD2 (7 bases). Germline CDR1 is SGDLS and CDR2 is YYNGEE. The CDR3 is 15 amino acids. V gave up 0 bases and J gave up 6 bases, with 12 bases separating them.

The chain uses TRBV7-2 and TRBJ2-3, with 11 positions matching TRBD2. V lost 3 bases and J lost 5; bases outside the gene matches: 4. The germline V gene has CDR1 SGHTA and CDR2 FQGNSA. The CDR3 length is 15 residues. CDR3 DNA: TGTGCCAGCAGCTTCAATAGCGGGGGGGGAGATACGCAGTATTTT. Translation: CASSFNSGGGDTQYF.

This clone was detected only once. CDR3 in DNA: TGTGCCAGCAGCTCGGCGGGGACAGGCGGTCCGGGCACCATATATTTT. Translating it yields CASSSAGTGGPGTIYF. The gene calls are TRBV7-2 and TRBJ1-3; 8 nucleotides align to TRBD1. This CDR3 spans 16 amino acids. Per germline, CDR1 SGHTA and CDR2 FQGNSA. The ends lost 4 bases at V and 9 bases at J; junction bases unmatched: 14. The full variable domain, in which reference TRBV7-2 and TRBJ1-3 provide the parts outside the CDR3, is GAGVSQSPSNKVTEKGKDVELRCDPISGHTALYWYRQSLGQGLEFLIYFQGNSAPDKSGLPSDRFSAERTGGSVSTLTIQRTQQEDSAVYLCASSSAGTGGPGTIYFGEGSWLTVV.

The chain has TRBV5-1 and TRBJ1-2, with a weak D call TRBD1 (6 bases). Per the germline V gene, CDR1 is SGHRS and CDR2 is YFSETQ. The CDR3 consists of 16 residues. Trimming shortened V by 4 bases and J by 0 bases, and 16 bases separated the two germline ends. The DNA for the CDR3 is TGCGCCAGCAGCCCTACAGGAGGGGGAGCTAACTATGGCTACACCTTC. This translates into CASSPTGGGANYGYTF.

This chain links TRBV4-1 with TRBJ1-2; D unresolved. Germline V lookup: CDR1 MGHRA, CDR2 YSYEKL. V was clipped by 1 base and J by 0 bases, with 9 bases between them. The CDR3 is 15 residues long. CDR3 in amino acids: CASSQGMGSNYGYTF. The CDR3 DNA reads TGCGCCAGCAGCCAAGGGATGGGGTCTAACTATGGCTACACCTTC.

The gene calls are TRBV2 and TRBJ2-1; a possible D gene is TRBD1 (6 bases). V shed 4 bases and J shed 0 bases, with 10 bases lying between them. Germline V gene data show CDR1 as SNHLY and CDR2 as FYNNEI. The CDR3 has 15 residues. CDR3 DNA sequence: TGTGCCAGCAGTGGAAGGGACACCTCCTACAATGAGCAGTTCTTC. This translates into CASSGRDTSYNEQFF.

CDR3 loop: CASSPRDGVAETQYF. Written as DNA, the CDR3 is TGTGCCAGCTCACCACGGGACGGGGTCGCGGAGACCCAGTACTTC. J is TRBJ2-5 and V is TRBV18; the D gene could be TRBD1 or TRBD2 (5 bases each). CDR3 length equals 15 residues. Germline V lookup: CDR1 KGHSH, CDR2 LQKENI. V was pared by 1 base and J by 5 bases, with 14 bases between.

The chain uses TRBV7-3 and TRBJ2-6; D possibly corresponds to TRBD1 (5 bases). Trimming removed 5 bases from V and 4 bases from J, with 18 bases in between. In germline, CDR1 is SGHTA, CDR2 FQGTGA. This CDR3 has 17 residues. In DNA form, the CDR3 reads TGTGCCAGCAGCCCACCAGACAGTTCTCTGGGGGCCAACGTCCTGACTTTC. Its translation is CASSPPDSSLGANVLTF.

This sequence joins TRBV29-1 and TRBJ2-7; either TRBD1 or TRBD2 may fit D (5 bases each). The CDR3 has 12 residues. CDR1 is SQVTM and CDR2 is ANQGSEA in the germline V gene. DNA of the CDR3: TGCATCACGCCGGGACCCCCTAGGGAGCAGTACTTC. Translating it yields CITPGPPREQYF.